This T cell receptor beta chain was recorded in a study of control samples from healthy donors and cancer patients. CDR1 is LGHNA and CDR2 is YSLEER in the germline V gene. This CDR3 has 17 amino acids. V shed 0 bases, J shed 2 bases, and the junction held 2 bases outside the gene matches. Only in-frame clones appear in the TCRdb table, and some are missing; sequencing was by immunoSEQ multiplex PCR. Of just over 90,000 clones listed, about 88% were seen once; the top ten hold 1.3%. V usage is TRBV4-3 and J usage is TRBJ2-4; 12 nucleotides line up with TRBD1. What was sequenced was blood. The sequence was collected from a woman aged 50 to 65 in good health. The CDR3 here is CASSQDGTGGSKNIQYF. In DNA, the CDR3 is TGCGCCAGCAGCCAAGATGGGACAGGGGGCTCCAAAAACATTCAGTACTTC.